One and the same sample provided the 21 T cell receptor beta chains below, sequenced in a study of early T cells in non-severe SARS-CoV-2 infection (TCRdb year 2021). Receptor amplification or capture employed 5' RACE. Sequenced using a NextSeq 500. TCRdb reanalyzed the raw reads on its own, using fastp at Q25 for trimming and MiXCR for clone calling, and kept in-frame beta chains. Each CDR3 protein appears once, grouped with its most common genes and DNA. The sample records tens of thousands of distinct CDR3 sequences, more than 10% of which are singletons. About 1.5% of the sample is held by the ten biggest clonotypes. Sequencing used whole blood. The source is an adult who was a healthcare worker with PCR-confirmed SARS-CoV-2 infection or an uninfected control (not recorded which).

The V call is TRBV30, the J call TRBJ2-7, with 7 bases lining up with TRBD2. Germline V CDR1 and CDR2: GTSNPN, SVGIG (reference sequence). CDR3 length: 13 residues. V lost 5 bases and J lost 0; bases outside the gene matches: 4. The CDR3 coding sequence is TGTGCCTGGGGACTAGTCAGCTCCTACGAGCAGTACTTC. Translated, it gives CAWGLVSSYEQYF.

This clonotype was observed many times. This sequence joins TRBV20-1 and TRBJ2-1; D is possibly TRBD2 (6 bases). Germline CDR1 reads DFQATT; CDR2 reads SNEGSKA (reference sequence). The germline V and J ends were trimmed by 3 bases and 0 bases, with 15 bases remaining between them. The CDR3 is 16 amino acids. This chain's CDR3 is CSASAPGLVSYNEQFF. The CDR3 DNA follows: TGCAGTGCTAGCGCCCCGGGACTTGTCTCCTACAATGAGCAGTTCTTC.

This clonotype was counted many times. CDR3 in amino acids: CASYPGHIPSGANVLTF. CDR3 DNA: TGTGCCAGCTATCCGGGACATATTCCCTCTGGGGCCAACGTCCTGACTTTC. The rearrangement links TRBV6-2 or TRBV6-3 to TRBJ2-6, with D possibly being TRBD1 (6 bases). The CDR3 has 17 residues. Germline V CDR1 and CDR2: MNHEY, SVGEGT. V gave up 8 bases and J gave up 0 bases, with 17 bases separating them.

This clonotype has ten or more counts. The genes are TRBV5-1 and TRBJ1-5; 7 positions agree with TRBD1. Trimming at V came to 4 bases and at J to 3 bases, leaving 7 bases not matched to a gene. The CDR3 has 15 amino acids. Looked up from germline, CDR1 is SGHRS and CDR2 is YFSETQ. This CDR3 reads CASSRTGENNQPQHF. CDR3 DNA sequence: TGCGCCAGCAGCAGGACAGGAGAGAACAATCAGCCCCAGCATTTT.

This clonotype was observed at least ten times. The chain carries TRBV14 and TRBJ1-6, with 9 nucleotides matching TRBD1. V lost 6 bases and J lost 10; bases outside the gene matches: 4. Germline V gene data show CDR1 as SGHDN and CDR2 as FVKESK. This CDR3 has 13 amino acids. The DNA of the CDR3 is TGTGCCAGCAGGGGACAGGGTTACTCACCCCTCCACTTT. This encodes CASRGQGYSPLHF.

This clonotype was observed at least ten times. The CDR3 region is CSASPSGRDTQYF. Here the CDR3 DNA reads TGCAGTGCTAGCCCTAGCGGGAGAGATACGCAGTATTTT. This chain uses TRBV20-1 with TRBJ2-3; 10 positions match TRBD2. The CDR3 is made up of 13 amino acids. V lost 3 bases and J lost 5; bases outside the gene matches: 2. Germline CDR1 and CDR2: DFQATT and SNEGSKA (reference sequence).

The chain combines TRBV7-8 with TRBJ1-1; TRBD1 might be the D (6 bases). Germline loops: CDR1 SGHVS, CDR2 FQNEAQ. The V gene lost 3 bases and the J gene lost 1 base, with 9 bases spanning the gap. The CDR3 has 14 amino acids. The CDR3 region has the DNA TGTGCCAGCAGCTTCACAGGGCCGAACACTGAAGCTTTCTTT. Its protein is CASSFTGPNTEAFF.

The genes are TRBV19 and TRBJ2-1; the match to TRBD2 covers 11 bases. CDR1 and CDR2 from the germline V gene are LNHDA and SQIVND (reference sequence). This CDR3 region has 18 residues. V gave up 3 bases and J gave up 3 bases; unmatched junction bases: 10. The CDR3 here is CASSIPPLTSGSYNEQFF. The DNA for the CDR3 is TGTGCCAGTAGTATCCCCCCCCTCACTAGCGGGAGCTACAATGAGCAGTTCTTC.

This clonotype was recorded at least ten times. The rearrangement joins TRBV12-3 or TRBV12-4 to TRBJ2-2, with 8 bases aligning to TRBD1. With V trimmed by 3 bases and J by 5 bases, 11 bases remained unmatched. CDR3 length equals 17 residues. The CDR3 loop reads CASSFGDRRLETGELFF. The DNA for the CDR3 is TGTGCCAGCAGTTTCGGGGACAGGAGGCTGGAGACCGGGGAGCTGTTTTTT.

The rearrangement uses TRBV5-1 and TRBJ1-2; the D gene is possibly TRBD1 (6 bases). The CDR3 is 13 residues long. From germline, CDR1 is SGHRS and CDR2 YFSETQ. V lost 7 bases and J 3 bases, leaving 13 bases between the germline ends. The CDR3 sequence is CASQGLGDYGYTF. CDR3 DNA: TGCGCCAGCCAGGGGTTGGGGGACTATGGCTACACCTTC.

The rearrangement joins TRBV3-1 to TRBJ2-3; D is possibly TRBD2 (6 bases). CDR1 LGHDT and CDR2 YNNKEL come from the germline V gene (reference sequence). V gave up 1 base and J gave up 3 bases, with 20 bases separating them. The CDR3 has 18 amino acids. Here the CDR3 DNA reads TGTGCCAGCAGCCAAGGCTCTCCTCCCCGGGGGAGAACAGATACGCAGTATTTT. Protein sequence: CASSQGSPPRGRTDTQYF.

In this sample, this clonotype turned up many times. The rearrangement joins TRBV27 to TRBJ1-5; tentatively, D is TRBD1 (5 bases). The germline CDR1 and CDR2 sequences are MNHEY and SMNVEV (reference sequence). This CDR3 has 14 amino acids. Trimming shortened V by 3 bases and J by 6 bases, and 12 bases separated the two germline ends. CDR3 DNA sequence: TGTGCCAGCAGTTTCTTGGGGGGTGGTCAGCCCCAGCATTTT. Its protein product is CASSFLGGGQPQHF.

This clonotype was recorded at least ten times. The V call is TRBV6-6, the J call TRBJ1-1; D remains ambiguous. Germline V gene sequence: CDR1 MNHNY, CDR2 SVGAGI (reference sequence). V lost 0 bases to trimming and J lost 4 bases, with 6 bases between them. The CDR3 totals 13 residues. The CDR3 here is CASSYSALTEAFF. As DNA, the CDR3 is TGTGCCAGCAGTTACTCGGCCCTCACTGAAGCTTTCTTT.

J is TRBJ1-3 and V is TRBV5-4; TRBD1 matches at 9 bases. The CDR3 runs 18 residues. With 4 bases clipped from V and 4 bases from J, the junction kept 15 bases outside the gene matches. Germline V CDR1 and CDR2: SGHNT, YYREEE (reference sequence). CDR3 DNA: TGTGCCAGCAGCATCCCCGGGACAGGGAAATCTCCAGGAAACACCATATATTTT. This gives the protein CASSIPGTGKSPGNTIYF.

In its sample, this clonotype was seen many times. V is TRBV20-1 and J is TRBJ2-1, with 7 bases aligning to TRBD1. CDR3 size: 15 residues. V trimming: 3 bases; J trimming: 8 bases; junction bases outside the gene matches: 13. Germline V gene sequence: CDR1 DFQATT, CDR2 SNEGSKA (reference sequence). In DNA, the CDR3 is TGCAGTGCTAGGGCAATGGATAACAGGGGCCATGAGCAGTTCTTC. Its protein product is CSARAMDNRGHEQFF.

This clonotype was observed many times. This chain connects TRBV12-3 or TRBV12-4 to TRBJ1-1; no reliable D call. V was shortened by 7 bases and J by 8 bases, with 11 bases between the two germline ends. The CDR3 is made up of 11 amino acids. Here the CDR3 reads CASKGALEAFF. The CDR3 nucleotides read TGTGCCAGCAAAGGCGCCCTGGAAGCTTTCTTT.

The chain uses TRBV9 and TRBJ1-2; maybe TRBD1 (5 bases). Germline lookup yields CDR1 SGDLS and CDR2 YYNGEE. V shed 3 bases and J shed 4 bases, with 13 bases lying between them. The CDR3 length is 14 residues. The CDR3 spells CASSAGPKSYGYTF. The CDR3 coding sequence is TGTGCCAGCAGCGCGGGGCCGAAATCCTATGGCTACACCTTC.

The rearrangement joins TRBV7-9 to TRBJ1-4; 8 bases align to TRBD1. Germline CDR1 and CDR2: SEHNR and FQNEAQ (reference sequence). The CDR3 totals 16 residues. V dropped 3 bases and J dropped 3; count of bases not matched to a gene: 6. The chain's CDR3 is CASSFSRTGPNEKLFF. In nucleotides, the CDR3 is TGTGCCAGCAGCTTTTCCCGGACAGGGCCTAATGAAAAACTGTTTTTT.

In regard to this clonotype: A clone one base away is much larger, so this may be a read error. J is TRBJ2-2 and V is TRBV7-9; TRBD2 is a possible D gene (6 bases). The CDR3 spans 14 residues. The germline gives CDR1 SEHNR, CDR2 FQNEAQ (reference sequence). The CDR3 DNA follows: TGTGTCAGCAGCTTCGGGGGGAACACCGGGGAGCTGTTTTTT. Its translation: CVSSFGGNTGELFF.

CDR3 sequence: CASSRRGQGASYEQYF. The CDR3 DNA follows: TGTGCCAGCAGCCGTCGGGGACAGGGGGCTTCCTACGAGCAGTACTTC. The chain combines TRBV11-2 with TRBJ2-7, with 12 bases that match TRBD1. The CDR3 has 16 amino acids. Trimming cost V 5 bases and J 1 base; bases outside gene matches: 6. Germline values: CDR1 SGHAT, CDR2 FQNNGV.

The chain uses TRBV5-1 and TRBJ2-7; 10 bases are a match to TRBD1. CDR1 is SGHRS and CDR2 is YFSETQ in the germline V gene. CDR3 length equals 15 residues. V was pared by 5 bases and J by 0 bases, with 5 bases of the junction left unmatched. This CDR3 reads CASRPDRGLSYEQYF. For the CDR3, the DNA is TGCGCCAGCAGACCAGACAGGGGGCTCTCCTACGAGCAGTACTTC. Full variable domain (outside the CDR3, taken from reference TRBV5-1 and TRBJ2-7): KAGVTQTPRYLIKTRGQQVTLSCSPISGHRSVSWYQQTPGQGLQFLFEYFSETQRNKGNFPGRFSGRQFSNSRSEMNVSTLELGDSALYLCASRPDRGLSYEQYFGPGTRLTVT.